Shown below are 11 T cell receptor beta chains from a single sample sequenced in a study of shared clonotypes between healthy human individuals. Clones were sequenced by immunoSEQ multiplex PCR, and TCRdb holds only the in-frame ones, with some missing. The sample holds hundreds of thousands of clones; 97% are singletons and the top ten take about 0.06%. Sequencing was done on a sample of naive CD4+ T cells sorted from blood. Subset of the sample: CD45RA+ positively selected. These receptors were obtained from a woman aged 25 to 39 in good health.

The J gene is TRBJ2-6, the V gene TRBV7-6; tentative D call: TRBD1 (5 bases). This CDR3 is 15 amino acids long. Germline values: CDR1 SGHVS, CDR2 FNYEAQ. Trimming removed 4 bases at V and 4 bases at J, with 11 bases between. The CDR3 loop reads CASSSRVSGANVLTF. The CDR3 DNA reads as TGTGCCAGCAGCTCCAGGGTGTCGGGGGCCAACGTCCTGACTTTC.

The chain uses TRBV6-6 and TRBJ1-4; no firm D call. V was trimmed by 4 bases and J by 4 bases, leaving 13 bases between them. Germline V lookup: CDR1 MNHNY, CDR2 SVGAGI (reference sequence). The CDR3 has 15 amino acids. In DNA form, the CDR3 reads TGTGCCAGCAGTTCGCCTGGGGTTTTTAATGAAAAACTGTTTTTT. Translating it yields CASSSPGVFNEKLFF.

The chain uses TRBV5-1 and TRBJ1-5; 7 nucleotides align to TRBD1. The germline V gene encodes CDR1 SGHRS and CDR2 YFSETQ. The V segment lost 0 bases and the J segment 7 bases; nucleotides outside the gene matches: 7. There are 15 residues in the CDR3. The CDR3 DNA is TGCGCCAGCAGCTTGGACCCGACAGGGCGACAGCCCCAGCATTTT. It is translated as CASSLDPTGRQPQHF.

CDR3 sequence: CASSPQTTGELFF. CDR3 nucleotides: TGTGCCAGCTCACCCCAGACCACCGGGGAGCTGTTTTTT. This rearrangement joins TRBV18 to TRBJ2-2; no definite D call. The V and J ends lost 3 bases and 4 bases respectively, with 6 bases between them. The CDR3 has 13 amino acids. Germline CDR1 is KGHSH and CDR2 is LQKENI.

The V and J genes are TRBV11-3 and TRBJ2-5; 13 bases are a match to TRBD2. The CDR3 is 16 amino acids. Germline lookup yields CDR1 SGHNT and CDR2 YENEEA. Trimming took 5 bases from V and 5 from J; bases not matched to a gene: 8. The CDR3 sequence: CASSPGLAGVQETQYF. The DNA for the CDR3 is TGTGCCAGCAGCCCAGGACTAGCGGGAGTCCAGGAGACCCAGTACTTC.

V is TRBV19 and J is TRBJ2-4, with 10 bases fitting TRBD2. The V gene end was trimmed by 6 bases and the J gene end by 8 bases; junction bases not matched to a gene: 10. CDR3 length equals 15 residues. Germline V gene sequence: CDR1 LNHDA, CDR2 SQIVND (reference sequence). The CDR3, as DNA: TGTGCCAGTAGCGGGACTAGCGCTCCTTGGGACATTCAGTACTTC. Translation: CASSGTSAPWDIQYF.

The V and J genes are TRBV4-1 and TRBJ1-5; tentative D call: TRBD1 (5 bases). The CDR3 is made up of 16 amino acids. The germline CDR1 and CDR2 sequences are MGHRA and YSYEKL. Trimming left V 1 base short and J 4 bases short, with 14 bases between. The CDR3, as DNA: TGCGCCAGCAGCCAAGGGTCCAGGGCGGGAAATCAGCCCCAGCATTTT. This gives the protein CASSQGSRAGNQPQHF.

The DNA for the CDR3 is TGCGCCAGCAGCCTCACCCAAGGAGAGACCCAGTACTTC. Protein: CASSLTQGETQYF. The rearrangement links TRBV4-1 to TRBJ2-5; D ambiguous. The V gene lost 4 bases and the J gene lost 4 bases, with 10 bases spanning the gap. CDR1 is MGHRA, CDR2 YSYEKL, per germline. The CDR3 sequence is 13 residues long.

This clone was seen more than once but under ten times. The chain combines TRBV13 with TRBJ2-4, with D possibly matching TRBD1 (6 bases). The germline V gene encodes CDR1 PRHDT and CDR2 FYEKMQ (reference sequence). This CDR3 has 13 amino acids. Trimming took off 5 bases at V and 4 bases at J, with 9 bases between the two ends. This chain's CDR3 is CASSHTGKNIQYF. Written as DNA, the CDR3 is TGTGCCAGCAGCCACACAGGGAAAAACATTCAGTACTTC.

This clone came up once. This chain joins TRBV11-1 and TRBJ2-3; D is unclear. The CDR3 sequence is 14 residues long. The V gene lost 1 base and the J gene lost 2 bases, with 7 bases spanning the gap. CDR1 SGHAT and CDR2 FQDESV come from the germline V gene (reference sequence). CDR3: CASSLVEYTDTQYF. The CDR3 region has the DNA TGTGCCAGCAGCTTAGTGGAATACACAGATACGCAGTATTTT.

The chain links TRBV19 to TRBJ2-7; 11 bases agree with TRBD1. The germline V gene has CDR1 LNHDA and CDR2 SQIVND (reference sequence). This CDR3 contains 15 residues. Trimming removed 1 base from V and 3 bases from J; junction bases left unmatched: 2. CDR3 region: CASSIGGTGGYEQYF. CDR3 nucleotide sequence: TGTGCCAGTAGTATAGGTGGGACAGGGGGCTACGAGCAGTACTTC.